The present T cell receptor (beta chain) was sequenced within a study of blood T cell repertoires in COVID-19. CDR3 length equals 16 residues. Germline CDR1 SGDLS, CDR2 YYNGEE. The J segment lost 2 bases and the V segment lost 0 bases, leaving 6 bases of the junction unmatched. Here immunoSEQ multiplex PCR was the method, and the copy in TCRdb shows in-frame clones only, minus some. The sample lists some 100,000 clones, around four fifths seen once, with 13% in the top ten. Sequences were obtained from peripheral blood. V is TRBV9 and J is TRBJ2-5, with TRBD2 matching over 8 bases. The sequence was collected from a man in his fifties or sixties with active or convalescent COVID-19. CDR3 loop: CASSVATGLGQETQYF. CDR3 in DNA: TGTGCCAGCAGCGTAGCTACGGGACTAGGTCAAGAGACCCAGTACTTC.